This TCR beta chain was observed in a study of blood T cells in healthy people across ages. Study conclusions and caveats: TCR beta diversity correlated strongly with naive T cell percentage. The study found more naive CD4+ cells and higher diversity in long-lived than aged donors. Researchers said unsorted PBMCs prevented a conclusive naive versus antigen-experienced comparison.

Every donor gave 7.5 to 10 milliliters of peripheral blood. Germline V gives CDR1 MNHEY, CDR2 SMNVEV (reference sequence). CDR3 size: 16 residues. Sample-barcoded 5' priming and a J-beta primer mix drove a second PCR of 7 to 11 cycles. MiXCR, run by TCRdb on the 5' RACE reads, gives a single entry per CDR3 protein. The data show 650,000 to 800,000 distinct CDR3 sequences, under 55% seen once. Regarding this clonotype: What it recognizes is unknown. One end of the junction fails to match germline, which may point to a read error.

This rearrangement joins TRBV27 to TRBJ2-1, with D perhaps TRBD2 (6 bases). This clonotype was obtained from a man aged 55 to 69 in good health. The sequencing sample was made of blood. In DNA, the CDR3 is TGTGCCAGCAGTTTGGAGGGCCACAGCGCCTACGATGAGCAGTTCTTC. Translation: CASSLEGHSAYDEQFF.